What follows are 6 T cell receptor beta chains derived from one specimen sequenced in a study of human T cells and chemical hapten exposure. Time point given: pre-sensitization, week 0. Treatment described: therapeutic diphenylcyclopropenone sensitization with weekly scalp DPC. TCRdb used MiXCR to reprocess the RACE reads, holding one entry per CDR3 protein. Among approximately 370,000 distinct CDR3 sequences listed, 5% to 6.5% were seen once. The material sequenced was whole blood, taken in connection with sensitization to the hapten diphenylcyclopropenone (DPC). The origin of the receptors is a woman between 18 and 29 years old with alopecia areata. Some clones in this sample may be carry-over from other donors' samples.

The chain carries TRBV7-9 and TRBJ2-7, with D possibly being TRBD1 (6 bases). CDR3 length equals 12 residues. Looked up from germline, CDR1 is SEHNR and CDR2 is FQNEAQ (reference sequence). Trimming took off 7 bases at V and 2 bases at J, with 9 bases between the two ends. The CDR3 reads CASTGQPYEQYF. The CDR3 DNA reads TGTGCCAGCACGGGACAACCCTACGAGCAGTACTTC.

This clonotype was seen many times. The J gene is TRBJ2-3, the V gene TRBV11-2; 7 bases align to TRBD2. This CDR3 contains 15 residues. CDR1 SGHAT and CDR2 FQNNGV come from the germline V gene. Trimming cost V 8 bases and J 7 bases; bases outside gene matches: 15. The CDR3 sequence is CASLIRTGGRNTQYF. The CDR3 coding sequence is TGTGCCAGCCTCATTCGGACCGGGGGGAGAAATACGCAGTATTTT.

This clonotype was recorded a few times. This chain uses TRBV4-3 with TRBJ1-2, with no clear D. The germline V and J ends were trimmed by 0 bases and 6 bases, with 20 bases remaining between them. The length of the CDR3 is 17 residues. Germline V CDR1 and CDR2: LGHNA, YSLEER. As DNA, the CDR3 is TGCGCCAGCAGCCAAGATAGGTTTACGCCGGCCGCGAATGGCTACACCTTC. This gives the protein CASSQDRFTPAANGYTF.

This clonotype showed up many times. J is TRBJ1-3 and V is TRBV27; D is unclear. The germline V and J ends were trimmed by 4 bases and 0 bases, with 7 bases remaining between them. The CDR3 covers 14 residues. Looked up from germline, CDR1 is MNHEY and CDR2 is SMNVEV (reference sequence). CDR3 bases: TGTGCCAGCAGTTATGACGCCTCTGGAAACACCATATATTTT. Translation: CASSYDASGNTIYF.

This clonotype was seen ten or more times. The CDR3 is CASSFTGHTDTQYF. CDR3 DNA sequence: TGTGCCAGCAGTTTTACAGGGCACACAGATACGCAGTATTTT. The genes are TRBV12-3 or TRBV12-4 and TRBJ2-3; TRBD1 is a possible D gene (6 bases). CDR3 length: 14 residues. The V and J ends lost 3 bases and 2 bases respectively, with 9 bases between them.

This clonotype appeared many times. The rearrangement joins TRBV6-2 or TRBV6-3 to TRBJ2-6; 9 nucleotides align to TRBD1. Per the germline V gene, CDR1 is MNHEY and CDR2 is SVGEGT. This CDR3 has 18 residues. V lost 2 bases to trimming and J lost 4 bases; unmatched junction nucleotides: 9. The CDR3 is CASSYVPGQGAGANVLTF. DNA for the CDR3: TGTGCCAGCAGTTACGTCCCGGGACAGGGTGCCGGGGCCAACGTCCTGACTTTC.